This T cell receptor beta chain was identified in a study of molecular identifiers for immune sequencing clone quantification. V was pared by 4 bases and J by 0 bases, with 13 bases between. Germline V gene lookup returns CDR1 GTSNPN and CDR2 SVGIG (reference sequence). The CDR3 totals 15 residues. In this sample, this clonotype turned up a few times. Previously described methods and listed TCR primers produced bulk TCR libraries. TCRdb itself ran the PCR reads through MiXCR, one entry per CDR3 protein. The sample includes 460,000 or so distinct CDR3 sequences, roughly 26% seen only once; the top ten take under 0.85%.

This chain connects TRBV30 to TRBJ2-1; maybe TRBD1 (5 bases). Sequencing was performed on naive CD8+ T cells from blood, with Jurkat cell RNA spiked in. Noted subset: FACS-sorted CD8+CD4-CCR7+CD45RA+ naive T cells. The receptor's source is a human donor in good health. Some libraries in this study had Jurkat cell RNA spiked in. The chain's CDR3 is CAWNQGSSSYNEQFF. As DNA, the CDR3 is TGTGCCTGGAACCAGGGATCGAGCTCCTACAATGAGCAGTTCTTC.